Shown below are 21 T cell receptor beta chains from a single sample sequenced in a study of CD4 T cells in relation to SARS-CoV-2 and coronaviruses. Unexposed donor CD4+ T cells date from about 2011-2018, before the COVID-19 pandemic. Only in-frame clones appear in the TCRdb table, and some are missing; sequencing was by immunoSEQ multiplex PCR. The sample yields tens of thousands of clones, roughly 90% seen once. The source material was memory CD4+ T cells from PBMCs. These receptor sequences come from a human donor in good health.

DNA of the CDR3: TGCGCCAGCAGTCGAGGACTAGCGCGGAACACCGGGGAGCTGTTTTTT. This encodes CASSRGLARNTGELFF. The chain carries TRBV23-1 and TRBJ2-2; 9 bases agree with TRBD2. TRBV23-1 is given ORF status, its function remaining uncertain. V was pared by 4 bases and J by 1 base, with 4 bases of the junction left unmatched. CDR3 length: 16 amino acids.

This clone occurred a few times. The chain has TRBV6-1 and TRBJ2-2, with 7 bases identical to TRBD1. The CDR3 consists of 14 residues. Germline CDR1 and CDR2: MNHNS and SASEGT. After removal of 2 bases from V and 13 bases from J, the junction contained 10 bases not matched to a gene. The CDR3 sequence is CASSEYTGDLRLFF. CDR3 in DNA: TGTGCCAGCAGTGAATATACAGGGGACCTTCGGCTGTTTTTT.

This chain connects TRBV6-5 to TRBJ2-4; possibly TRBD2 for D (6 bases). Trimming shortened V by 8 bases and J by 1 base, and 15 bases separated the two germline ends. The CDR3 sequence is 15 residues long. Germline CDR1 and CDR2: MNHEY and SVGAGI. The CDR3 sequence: CASFMGDSAKNIQYF. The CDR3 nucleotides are TGTGCCAGCTTCATGGGGGACTCGGCCAAAAACATTCAGTACTTC.

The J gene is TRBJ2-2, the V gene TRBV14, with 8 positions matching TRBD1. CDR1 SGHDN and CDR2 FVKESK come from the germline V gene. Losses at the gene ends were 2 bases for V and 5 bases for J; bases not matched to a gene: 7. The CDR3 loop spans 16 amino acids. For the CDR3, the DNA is TGTGCCAGCAGCCAATTCGACAGGGGTTGGACCGGGGAGCTGTTTTTT. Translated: CASSQFDRGWTGELFF.

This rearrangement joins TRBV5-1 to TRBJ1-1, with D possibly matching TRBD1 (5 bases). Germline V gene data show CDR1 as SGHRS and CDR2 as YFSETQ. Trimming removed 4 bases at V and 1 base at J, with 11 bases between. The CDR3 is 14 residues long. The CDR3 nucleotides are TGCGCCAGCAGCCTGGCGGGGGGGAACACTGAAGCTTTCTTT. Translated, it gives CASSLAGGNTEAFF.

The CDR3 reads CAWSHPGLAGGGLNTQYF. The CDR3 coding sequence is TGTGCCTGGAGTCATCCGGGACTAGCGGGAGGGGGCCTTAATACGCAGTATTTT. V and J are TRBV30 and TRBJ2-3, with TRBD2 matching over 16 bases. Per the germline V gene, CDR1 is GTSNPN and CDR2 is SVGIG (reference sequence). CDR3 length: 18 amino acids. V shed 2 bases and J 7 bases; nucleotides not matched to a gene: 12.

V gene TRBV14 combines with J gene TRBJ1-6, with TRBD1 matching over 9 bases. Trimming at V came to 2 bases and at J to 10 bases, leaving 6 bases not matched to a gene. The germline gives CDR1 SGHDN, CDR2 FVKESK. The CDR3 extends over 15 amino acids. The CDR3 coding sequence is TGTGCCAGCAGCCAACTCGCACAGGGGGCGTCACCCCTCCACTTT. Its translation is CASSQLAQGASPLHF.

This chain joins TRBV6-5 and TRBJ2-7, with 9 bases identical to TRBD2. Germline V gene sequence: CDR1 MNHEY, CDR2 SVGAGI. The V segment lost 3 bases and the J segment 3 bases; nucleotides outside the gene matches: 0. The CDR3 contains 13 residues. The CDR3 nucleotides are TGTGCCAGCAGTTATAGCGGGAGCTACGAGCAGTACTTC. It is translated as CASSYSGSYEQYF.

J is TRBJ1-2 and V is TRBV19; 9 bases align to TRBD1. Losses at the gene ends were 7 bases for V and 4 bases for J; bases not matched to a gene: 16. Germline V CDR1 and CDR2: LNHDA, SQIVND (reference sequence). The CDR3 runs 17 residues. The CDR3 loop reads CASINPGQGQGSYGYTF. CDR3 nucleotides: TGTGCCAGTATAAACCCGGGACAGGGCCAAGGAAGCTATGGCTACACCTTC. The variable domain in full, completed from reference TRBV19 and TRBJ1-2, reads DGGITQSPKYLFRKEGQNVTLSCEQNLNHDAMYWYRQDPGQGLRLIYYSQIVNDFQKGDIAEGYSVSREKKESFPLTVTSAQKNPTAFYLCASINPGQGQGSYGYTFGSGTRLTVV.

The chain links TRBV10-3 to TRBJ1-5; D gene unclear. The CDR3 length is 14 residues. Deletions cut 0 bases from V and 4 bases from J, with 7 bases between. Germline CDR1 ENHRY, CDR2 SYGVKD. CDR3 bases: TGTGCCATCAGTGAGTCGGGTCGGAATCAGCCCCAGCATTTT. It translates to CAISESGRNQPQHF.

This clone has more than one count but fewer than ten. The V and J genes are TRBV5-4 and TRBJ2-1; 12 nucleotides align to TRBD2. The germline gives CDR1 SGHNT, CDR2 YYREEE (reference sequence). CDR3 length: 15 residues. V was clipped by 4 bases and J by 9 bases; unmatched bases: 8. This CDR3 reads CASSPPGLAGFEQFF. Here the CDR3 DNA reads TGTGCCAGCAGCCCTCCGGGACTAGCGGGTTTTGAGCAGTTCTTC.

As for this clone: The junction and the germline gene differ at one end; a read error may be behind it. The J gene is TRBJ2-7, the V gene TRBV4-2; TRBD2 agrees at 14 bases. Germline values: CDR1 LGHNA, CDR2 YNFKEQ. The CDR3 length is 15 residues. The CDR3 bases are TGTGCCAGCAGCAAAGAGACTAGCGGGAGGGCAGGGCAGTACTTC. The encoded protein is CASSKETSGRAGQYF.

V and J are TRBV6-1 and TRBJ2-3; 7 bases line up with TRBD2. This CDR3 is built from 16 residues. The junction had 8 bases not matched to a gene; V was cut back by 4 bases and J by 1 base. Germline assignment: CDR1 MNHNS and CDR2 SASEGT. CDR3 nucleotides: TGTGCCAGCAGTGGGGGGGGGAGACTCCGCACAGATACGCAGTATTTT. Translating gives CASSGGGRLRTDTQYF.

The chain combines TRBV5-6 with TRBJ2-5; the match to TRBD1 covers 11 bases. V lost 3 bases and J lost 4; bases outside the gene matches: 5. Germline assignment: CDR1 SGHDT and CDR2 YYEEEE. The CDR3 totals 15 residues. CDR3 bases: TGTGCCAGCAGCTCGGCGGGGACAGGGGGAGAGACCCAGTACTTC. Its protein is CASSSAGTGGETQYF. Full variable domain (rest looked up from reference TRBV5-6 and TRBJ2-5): DAGVTQSPTHLIKTRGQQVTLRCSPKSGHDTVSWYQQALGQGPQFIFQYYEEEERQRGNFPDRFSGHQFPNYSSELNVNALLLGDSALYLCASSSAGTGGETQYFGPGTRLLVL.

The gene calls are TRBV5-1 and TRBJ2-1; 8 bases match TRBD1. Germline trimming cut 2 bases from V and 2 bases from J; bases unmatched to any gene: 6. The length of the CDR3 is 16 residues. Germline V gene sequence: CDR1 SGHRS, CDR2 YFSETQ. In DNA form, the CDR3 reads TGCGCCAGCAGCTTTTCTCCAGGGGGCGCCTACAATGAGCAGTTCTTC. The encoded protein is CASSFSPGGAYNEQFF.

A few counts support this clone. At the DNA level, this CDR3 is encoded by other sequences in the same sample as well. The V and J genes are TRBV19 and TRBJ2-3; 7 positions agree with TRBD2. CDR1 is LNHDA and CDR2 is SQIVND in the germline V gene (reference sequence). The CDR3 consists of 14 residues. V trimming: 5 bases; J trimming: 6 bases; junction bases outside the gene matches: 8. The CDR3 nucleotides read TGTGCCAGTAGTGCCCCCGGGAGGCGGGATACGCAGTATTTT. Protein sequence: CASSAPGRRDTQYF.

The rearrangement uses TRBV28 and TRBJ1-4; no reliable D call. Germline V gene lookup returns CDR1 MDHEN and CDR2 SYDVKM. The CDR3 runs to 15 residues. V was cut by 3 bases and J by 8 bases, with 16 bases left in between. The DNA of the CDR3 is TGTGCCAGCAGTTTTCGGACCCTAAATGGCGAAAAACTGTTTTTT. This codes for CASSFRTLNGEKLFF. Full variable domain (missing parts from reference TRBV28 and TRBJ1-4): DVKVTQSSRYLVKRTGEKVFLECVQDMDHENMFWYRQDPGLGLRLIYFSYDVKMKEKGDIPEGYSVSREKKERFSLILESASTNQTSMYLCASSFRTLNGEKLFFGSGTQLSVL.

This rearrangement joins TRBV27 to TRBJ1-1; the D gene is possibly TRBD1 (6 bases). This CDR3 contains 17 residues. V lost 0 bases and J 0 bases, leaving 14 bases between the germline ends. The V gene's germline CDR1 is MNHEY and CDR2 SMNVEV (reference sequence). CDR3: CASSLSGAKGMNTEAFF. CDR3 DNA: TGTGCCAGCAGTTTATCGGGGGCGAAGGGAATGAACACTGAAGCTTTCTTT.

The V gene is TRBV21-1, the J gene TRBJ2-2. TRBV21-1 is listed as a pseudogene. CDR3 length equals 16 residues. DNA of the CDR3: TGTGCCAGCAGCAAAAGTAGGTATACGAACACCGGGGAGCTGTTTTTT. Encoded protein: CASSKSRYTNTGELFF.

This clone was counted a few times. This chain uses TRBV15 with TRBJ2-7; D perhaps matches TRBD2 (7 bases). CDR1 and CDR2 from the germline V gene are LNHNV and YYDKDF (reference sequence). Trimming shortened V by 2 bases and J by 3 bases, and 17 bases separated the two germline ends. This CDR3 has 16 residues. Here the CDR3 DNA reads TGTGCCACCAGCAGATCGTTGGGCGGGGGCGGCTACGAGCAGTACTTC. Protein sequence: CATSRSLGGGGYEQYF. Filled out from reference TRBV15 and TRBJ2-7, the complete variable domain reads DAMVIQNPRYQVTQFGKPVTLSCSQTLNHNVMYWYQQKSSQAPKLLFHYYDKDFNNEADTPDNFQSRRPNTSFCFLDIRSPGLGDTAMYLCATSRSLGGGGYEQYFGPGTRLTVT.

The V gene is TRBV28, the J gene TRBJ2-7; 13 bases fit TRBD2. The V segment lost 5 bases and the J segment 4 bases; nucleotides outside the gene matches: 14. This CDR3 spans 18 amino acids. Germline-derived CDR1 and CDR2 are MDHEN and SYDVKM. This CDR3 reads CASSRRRLAGGVRYEQYF. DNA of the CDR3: TGTGCCAGCAGTCGCCGTAGACTAGCGGGAGGTGTCCGGTACGAGCAGTACTTC.